A single sample is the source of the 32 T cell receptor beta chains below, sequenced in a study of regulatory T cells in long-lasting Graves disease. TCR beta libraries were built with iRepertoire HTBI primers and Arm-PCR of CDR3 regions. TCRdb processed the multiplex PCR reads anew with MiXCR; each CDR3 protein has one entry. The repertoire holds roughly 400,000 distinct CDR3 sequences, with 16% as singletons. Described time point: newly diagnosed GD, antithyroid drugs for less than 3 months. After RNA was extracted from PBMCs, the TCR library was made from it. The sample was also reused in another study, on T cells in Graves' hyperthyroidism and ophthalmopathy.

Here the sequenced sample was peripheral blood mononuclear cells (PBMCs), taken at new diagnosis, from a patient treated with antithyroid drugs. The source of these receptors is a woman between 18 and 30 years old with Graves disease.

V is TRBV10-1 and J is TRBJ2-2; D remains ambiguous. Trimming left V 3 bases short and J 1 base short, with 3 bases between. Per the germline V gene, CDR1 is WNHNN and CDR2 is SYGVQD (reference sequence). The length of the CDR3 is 13 residues. The CDR3: CASSDLNTGELFF. In DNA, the CDR3 is TGCGCCAGCAGTGACTTGAACACCGGGGAGCTGTTTTTT.

This sequence joins TRBV7-9 and TRBJ2-7; 7 bases are a match to TRBD1. CDR3 length equals 15 residues. Per the germline V gene, CDR1 is SEHNR and CDR2 is FQNEAQ (reference sequence). The V and J ends lost 2 bases and 3 bases, in that order; junction bases with no gene match: 7. This CDR3 is CASSLIVGQDYEQYF. As DNA, the CDR3 is TGTGCCAGCAGCTTAATAGTAGGACAGGACTACGAGCAGTACTTC.

This clonotype has more than one count but fewer than ten. This chain connects TRBV4-1 to TRBJ1-1; 8 nucleotides match TRBD1. V lost 4 bases, J lost 1 base, and 5 bases stayed unmatched. This CDR3 region has 15 residues. Germline CDR1 MGHRA, CDR2 YSYEKL. In nucleotides, the CDR3 is TGCGCCAGCAGCCGCCCCGGGACAGGGAACACTGAAGCTTTCTTT. Residues: CASSRPGTGNTEAFF.

This clonotype was counted a few times. The chain joins TRBV6-2 or TRBV6-3 to TRBJ2-1; D possibly uses TRBD1 or TRBD2 (5 bases each). Germline-derived CDR1 and CDR2 are MNHEY and SVGEGT. V shed 6 bases and J shed 10 bases, with 19 bases lying between them. The CDR3 contains 14 residues. CDR3: CASSKTGTLPEQFF. In DNA, the CDR3 is TGTGCCAGCAGCAAAACCGGGACCCTCCCCGAGCAGTTCTTC.

With regard to this clonotype: A read error may explain this, as a much larger clone is one base away. V usage is TRBV2 and J usage is TRBJ2-7; D might be TRBD2 (6 bases). Germline CDR1 is SNHLY and CDR2 is FYNNEI. V shed 1 base and J shed 5 bases, with 18 bases lying between them. CDR3 length: 16 amino acids. CDR3 protein: CASSEGGLPISNEQYF. The CDR3 DNA is TGTGCCAGCAGTGAAGGAGGACTACCCATCTCTAACGAGCAGTACTTC.

This clonotype was observed many times. This sequence joins TRBV30 and TRBJ1-2; D is unresolved. The CDR3 runs to 12 residues. The V end lost 2 bases, the J end lost 4 bases, and 8 bases lay between the germline ends. The germline CDR1 and CDR2 sequences are GTSNPN and SVGIG (reference sequence). The DNA for the CDR3 is TGTGCCTGGAGTAACAGCCCCTATGGCTACACCTTC. Translated: CAWSNSPYGYTF.

This clonotype was picked up one time. The chain employs TRBV20-1 and TRBJ2-3; weak D call: TRBD2 (6 bases). The CDR3 consists of 15 residues. In germline, CDR1 is DFQATT, CDR2 SNEGSKA (reference sequence). Between the trimmed V and J ends, which lost 6 bases and 2 bases, there was a span of 18 bases. The CDR3 DNA follows: TGCAGTGCCCTCCCTCGGGAGTTTGCCACAGATACGCAGTATTTT. Translated: CSALPREFATDTQYF.

This chain joins TRBV19 and TRBJ2-1; 11 bases align to TRBD2. Per the germline V gene, CDR1 is LNHDA and CDR2 is SQIVND (reference sequence). The CDR3 covers 19 residues. Unmatched junction bases numbered 12, after V lost 0 bases and J lost 5 bases. This CDR3 is CASSIEGTSGVLAHNEQFF. The CDR3 region has the DNA TGTGCCAGTAGTATAGAGGGGACTAGCGGTGTACTAGCCCACAATGAGCAGTTCTTC.

The chain uses TRBV12-3 or TRBV12-4 and TRBJ1-2; possible D gene TRBD1, 6 bases. The CDR3 length is 13 residues. V dropped 3 bases and J dropped 4 bases, with 9 bases sitting between them. In DNA form, the CDR3 reads TGTGCCAGCAGTTTGGACAGACTCTATGGCTACACCTTC. It encodes CASSLDRLYGYTF.

Ten or more counts support this clonotype. V usage is TRBV12-3 or TRBV12-4 and J usage is TRBJ2-3; 11 bases match TRBD2. Trimming at V came to 6 bases and at J to 6 bases, leaving 8 bases not matched to a gene. The CDR3 contains 15 residues. CDR3 amino acids: CASSPRLAGTDTQYF. The CDR3 bases are TGTGCCAGCAGCCCACGACTAGCGGGAACGGATACGCAGTATTTT.

Only a few counts were recorded for this clonotype. The chain uses TRBV5-4 and TRBJ2-3; 14 positions agree with TRBD2. The CDR3 has 18 amino acids. Germline trimming cut 3 bases from V and 2 bases from J; bases unmatched to any gene: 8. The germline V gene encodes CDR1 SGHNT and CDR2 YYREEE (reference sequence). The CDR3 reads CASSSPRLAGGHTDTQYF. CDR3 DNA: TGTGCCAGCAGCTCGCCACGACTAGCGGGAGGGCACACAGATACGCAGTATTTT.

This chain joins TRBV20-1 and TRBJ2-7; 7 bases align to TRBD1. Germline CDR1 reads DFQATT; CDR2 reads SNEGSKA (reference sequence). CDR3 size: 12 residues. J gave up 6 bases and V 3 bases, and 5 bases lay outside the gene matches. The CDR3 sequence is CSASPTGAEQYF. As DNA, the CDR3 is TGCAGTGCTAGCCCTACAGGGGCCGAGCAGTACTTC.

Many counts were recorded for this clonotype. The chain is built from TRBV12-3 or TRBV12-4 and TRBJ1-2; 8 bases line up with TRBD1. This CDR3 spans 15 amino acids. With 5 bases clipped from V and 3 bases from J, the junction kept 8 bases outside the gene matches. The CDR3 sequence: CASSLARQGYYGYTF. CDR3 DNA: TGTGCCAGCAGTCTGGCACGACAGGGGTACTATGGCTACACCTTC.

This clonotype has a count of ten or more. The V gene is TRBV6-5, the J gene TRBJ2-3, with TRBD2 matching 7 bases. Per germline, CDR1 MNHEY and CDR2 SVGAGI. The CDR3 is made up of 17 amino acids. Losses at the gene ends were 0 bases for V and 2 bases for J; bases not matched to a gene: 8. CDR3 region: CASSYSIERDHTDTQYF. The CDR3 bases are TGTGCCAGCAGTTACTCGATCGAGCGGGATCACACAGATACGCAGTATTTT.

In its sample, this clonotype was seen many times. The rearrangement uses TRBV20-1 and TRBJ2-1; TRBD2 matches at 8 bases. This CDR3 is 13 amino acids long. The germline V gene has CDR1 DFQATT and CDR2 SNEGSKA (reference sequence). Losses at the gene ends were 4 bases for V and 10 bases for J; bases not matched to a gene: 9. Here the CDR3 reads CSATQAGVREQFF. DNA of the CDR3: TGCAGTGCTACCCAAGCGGGGGTCCGCGAGCAGTTCTTC.

There are many counts of this clonotype. The chain couples TRBV2 to TRBJ2-5, with TRBD2 as a possible D gene (7 bases). Germline V CDR1 and CDR2: SNHLY, FYNNEI. The CDR3 contains 14 residues. V gave up 3 bases and J gave up 7 bases, with 15 bases separating them. In nucleotides, the CDR3 is TGTGCCAGCAGTGATTCCGGGGGGCGGGGGACCCAGTACTTC. Its translation: CASSDSGGRGTQYF.

The table lists this clonotype with many counts. The chain links TRBV11-3 to TRBJ2-7; 14 nucleotides agree with TRBD2. This CDR3 contains 16 residues. Germline V lookup: CDR1 SGHNT, CDR2 YENEEA. J gave up 2 bases and V 1 base, and 1 base lay outside the gene matches. The CDR3 bases are TGTGCCAGCAGCTTAGGGACTAGCGGGAGGCCCTACGAGCAGTACTTC. This sequence encodes CASSLGTSGRPYEQYF.

This clonotype was counted a few times. This chain links TRBV7-2 with TRBJ2-5; TRBD2 matches at 9 bases. V gave up 1 base and J gave up 2 bases; unmatched junction bases: 8. The germline CDR1 and CDR2 sequences are SGHTA and FQGNSA. The CDR3 contains 17 residues. This CDR3 reads CASSLDLAGGRQETQYF. CDR3 DNA: TGTGCCAGCAGCTTAGATCTTGCGGGAGGGAGACAAGAGACCCAGTACTTC.

This clonotype was counted a single time. A much larger clonotype is one base distant, so this may be a read error. J is TRBJ1-6 and V is TRBV20-1; unclear D gene. The CDR3 runs to 15 residues. The germline CDR1 and CDR2 sequences are DFQATT and SNEGSKA (reference sequence). With 2 bases removed from V and 4 bases from J, the gap between germline ends came to 12 bases. The CDR3 region is CSARSGGRYNSPLHF. CDR3 DNA sequence: TGCAGTGCTAGATCAGGCGGGAGATATAATTCACCCCTCCACTTT.

A note on this clonotype: This may stem from a read error, because a much larger clone lies one nucleotide away. V usage is TRBV6-9 and J usage is TRBJ2-2; D is ambiguous. V lost 3 bases and J lost 4, with 12 bases in between. The CDR3 is 15 amino acids. CDR1 MNHGY and CDR2 SVAAGI come from the germline V gene. In DNA form, the CDR3 reads TGTGCCAGCAGTTACCAAAGACACCTCACCGGGGAGCTGTTTTTT. It codes for CASSYQRHLTGELFF.

This clonotype was counted at least ten times. The CDR3 here is CSARALGGTMNTEAFF. CDR3 DNA: TGCAGTGCTAGGGCGCTCGGGGGAACCATGAACACTGAAGCTTTCTTT. This chain links TRBV20-1 with TRBJ1-1; tentative D call: TRBD1 (5 bases). The germline V and J ends were trimmed by 3 bases and 0 bases, with 17 bases remaining between them. From germline, CDR1 is DFQATT and CDR2 SNEGSKA (reference sequence). The CDR3 is made up of 16 amino acids.

V usage is TRBV27 and J usage is TRBJ2-5, with unresolved D. The germline CDR1 and CDR2 sequences are MNHEY and SMNVEV (reference sequence). V lost 8 bases and J lost 0, with 4 bases in between. CDR3 length: 11 residues. The DNA of the CDR3 is TGTGCCAGCGGGTACCAAGAGACCCAGTACTTC. It translates to CASGYQETQYF.

This clonotype was detected many times. The rearrangement uses TRBV20-1 and TRBJ2-1; TRBD2 aligns across 11 bases. V shed 6 bases, J shed 7 bases, and the junction held 8 bases outside the gene matches. Germline CDR1 reads DFQATT; CDR2 reads SNEGSKA (reference sequence). The CDR3 is made up of 14 amino acids. The CDR3, as DNA: TGCAGTGCCATACTAGCGGGAGCACGAAATGAGCAGTTCTTC. As protein: CSAILAGARNEQFF.

This clonotype showed up just a few times. A much larger clone sits a single nucleotide away, making a read error possible. The chain couples TRBV12-3 or TRBV12-4 to TRBJ2-1, with 10 positions matching TRBD1. Trimming took 6 bases from V and 10 from J; bases not matched to a gene: 15. This CDR3 comprises 16 residues. The CDR3 coding sequence is TGTGCCAGCAGCAAAAAAGGGACAGGGGTAGGGTACGAGCAGTTCTTC. The encoded protein is CASSKKGTGVGYEQFF.

The chain joins TRBV11-2 to TRBJ1-2; a weak D match, TRBD1 (6 bases). The CDR3 is 15 amino acids. Trimming took off 5 bases at V and 2 bases at J, with 15 bases between the two ends. CDR1 SGHAT and CDR2 FQNNGV come from the germline V gene. The CDR3 DNA follows: TGTGCCAGCAGCCCACAGGGTGCCCAGAACTATGGCTACACCTTC. Translation gives CASSPQGAQNYGYTF.

The genes are TRBV5-1 and TRBJ2-5; TRBD2 might be the D (6 bases). The germline V gene encodes CDR1 SGHRS and CDR2 YFSETQ. The ends were cut back, 0 bases at V and 2 bases at J, with 11 bases in the middle. The CDR3 is 15 amino acids. The CDR3 reads CASSLVSGHQETQYF. The CDR3 DNA reads as TGCGCCAGCAGCTTGGTTAGCGGACATCAAGAGACCCAGTACTTC. The complete variable domain, with remaining parts taken from reference TRBV5-1 and TRBJ2-5, reads KAGVTQTPRYLIKTRGQQVTLSCSPISGHRSVSWYQQTPGQGLQFLFEYFSETQRNKGNFPGRFSGRQFSNSRSEMNVSTLELGDSALYLCASSLVSGHQETQYFGPGTRLLVL.

In regard to this clonotype: A read error may account for a junction end that differs from germline. The genes are TRBV7-8 and TRBJ1-1; a possible D gene is TRBD1 (6 bases). This CDR3 has 13 residues. The germline V gene has CDR1 SGHVS and CDR2 FQNEAQ. In DNA form, the CDR3 reads TGTGCCAGCAGCTCCAGGGGTAACACTGAAGCTTTATTT. As protein: CASSSRGNTEALF.

This chain joins TRBV19 and TRBJ2-1; possibly TRBD2 for D (6 bases). The V and J ends lost 6 bases and 5 bases respectively, with 11 bases between them. This CDR3 comprises 13 residues. From germline, CDR1 is LNHDA and CDR2 SQIVND (reference sequence). The DNA for the CDR3 is TGTGCCAGTAGAAGAGGGACTGACAATGAGCAGTTCTTC. This gives the protein CASRRGTDNEQFF.

The genes are TRBV27 and TRBJ1-5, with 11 positions matching TRBD1. V trimming: 6 bases; J trimming: 3 bases; junction bases outside the gene matches: 7. The length of the CDR3 is 16 residues. The V gene's germline CDR1 is MNHEY and CDR2 SMNVEV (reference sequence). CDR3 protein: CASSPGTGGNNQPQHF. CDR3 sequence (DNA): TGTGCCAGCAGCCCCGGGACAGGGGGAAACAATCAGCCCCAGCATTTT.

The chain carries TRBV6-1 and TRBJ1-5, with D perhaps TRBD1 (6 bases). The CDR3 spans 13 residues. Germline V lookup: CDR1 MNHNS, CDR2 SASEGT. V gave up 10 bases and J gave up 5 bases, with 15 bases separating them. DNA for the CDR3: TGTGCCATCGCCGCAGGGGCGGATCAGCCCCAGCATTTT. This sequence encodes CAIAAGADQPQHF.

V gene TRBV15 combines with J gene TRBJ1-2; 7 positions agree with TRBD1. CDR1 LNHNV and CDR2 YYDKDF come from the germline V gene (reference sequence). CDR3 size: 13 residues. J lost 11 bases, V lost 4 bases, and 10 bases had no gene match. In DNA, the CDR3 is TGTGCCACCAGCAACCGGGACAGTGGTCGGTACACCTTC. It encodes CATSNRDSGRYTF.

The chain combines TRBV5-5 with TRBJ2-1; 11 bases agree with TRBD2. The CDR3 spans 17 residues. Trimming at V came to 2 bases and at J to 0 bases, leaving 4 bases not matched to a gene. Per the germline V gene, CDR1 is SGHKS and CDR2 is YYEKEE (reference sequence). In DNA, the CDR3 is TGTGCCAGCAGCTTTCTCGGACTAGCGGGCTCCTACAATGAGCAGTTCTTC. Residues: CASSFLGLAGSYNEQFF.